The present TCR beta chain was sequenced within a study of T cell responses to AZD1222 COVID-19 vaccine. The table came from immunoSEQ multiplex PCR; TCRdb's copy has only in-frame clones and leaves some out. The data show tens of thousands of clones, roughly 88% seen once. The CDR3 covers 11 residues. Trimming pared 10 bases from V and 8 bases from J, leaving 14 bases between. Germline assignment: CDR1 MDHEN and CDR2 SYDVKM. The chain has TRBV28 and TRBJ1-2; D gene unclear. This specimen consisted of peripheral blood, obtained on day 0 of MenACWY control vaccination. The sequence came from an adult in good health. As DNA, the CDR3 is TGTGCCATCCGAAGGGTTGCCGGCTACACCTTC. This translates into CAIRRVAGYTF.